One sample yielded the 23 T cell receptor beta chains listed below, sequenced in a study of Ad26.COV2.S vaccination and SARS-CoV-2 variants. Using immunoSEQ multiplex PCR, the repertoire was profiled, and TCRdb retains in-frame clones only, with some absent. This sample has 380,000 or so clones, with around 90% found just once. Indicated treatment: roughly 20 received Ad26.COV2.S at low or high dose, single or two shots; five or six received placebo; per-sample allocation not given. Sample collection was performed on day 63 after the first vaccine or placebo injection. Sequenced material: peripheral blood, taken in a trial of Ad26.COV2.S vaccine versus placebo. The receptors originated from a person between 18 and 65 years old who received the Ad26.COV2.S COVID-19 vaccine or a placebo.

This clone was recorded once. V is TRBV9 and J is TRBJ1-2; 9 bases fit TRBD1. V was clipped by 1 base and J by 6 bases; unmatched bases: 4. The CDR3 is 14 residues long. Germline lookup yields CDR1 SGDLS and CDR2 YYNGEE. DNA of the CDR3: TGTGCCAGCAGCGTACTTAGACAGGGGGATGGCTACACCTTC. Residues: CASSVLRQGDGYTF.

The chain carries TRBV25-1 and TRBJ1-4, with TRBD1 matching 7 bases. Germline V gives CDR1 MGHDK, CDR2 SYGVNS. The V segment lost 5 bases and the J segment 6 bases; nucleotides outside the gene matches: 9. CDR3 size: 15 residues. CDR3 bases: TGTGCCAGCAGTCTGGGGGGGGACAGTCATGAAAAACTGTTTTTT. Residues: CASSLGGDSHEKLFF.

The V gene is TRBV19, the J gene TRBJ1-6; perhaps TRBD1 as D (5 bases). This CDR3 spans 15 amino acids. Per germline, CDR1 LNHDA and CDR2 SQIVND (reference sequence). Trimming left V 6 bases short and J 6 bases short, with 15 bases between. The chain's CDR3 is CASRGRTGTNSPLHF. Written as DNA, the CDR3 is TGTGCCAGTAGGGGCCGAACTGGGACTAATTCACCCCTCCACTTT.

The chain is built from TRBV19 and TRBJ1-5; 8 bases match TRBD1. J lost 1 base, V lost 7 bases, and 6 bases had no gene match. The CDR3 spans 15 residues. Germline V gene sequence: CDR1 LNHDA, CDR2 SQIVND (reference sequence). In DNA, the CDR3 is TGTGCCAGTAAAAACGACAGGGGAAGCAATCAGCCCCAGCATTTT. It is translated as CASKNDRGSNQPQHF.

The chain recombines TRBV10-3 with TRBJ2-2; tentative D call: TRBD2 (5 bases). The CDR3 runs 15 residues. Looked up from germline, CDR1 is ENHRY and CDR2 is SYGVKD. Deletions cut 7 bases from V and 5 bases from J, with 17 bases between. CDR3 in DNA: TGTGCCATCAATCCGGGAAGGGAAGTAACCGGGGAGCTGTTTTTT. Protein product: CAINPGREVTGELFF.

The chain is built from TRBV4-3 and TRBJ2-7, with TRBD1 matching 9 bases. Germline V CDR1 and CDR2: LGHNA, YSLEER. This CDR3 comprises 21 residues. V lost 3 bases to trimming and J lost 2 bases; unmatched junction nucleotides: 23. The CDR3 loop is CASSHSISPGQGSLLTYEQYF. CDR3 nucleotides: TGCGCCAGCAGCCATAGTATCTCACCGGGACAGGGTTCTCTTCTAACCTACGAGCAGTACTTC.

In nucleotides, the CDR3 is TGTGCCAGCAGTGACATCTTTGACGGACGAGGGATATCCCAGCATTTT. Translation gives CASSDIFDGRGISQHF. This chain links TRBV6-1 with TRBJ1-5, with D unresolved. With 3 bases removed from V and 11 bases from J, the gap between germline ends came to 23 bases. Germline V gene sequence: CDR1 MNHNS, CDR2 SASEGT. The CDR3 totals 16 residues.

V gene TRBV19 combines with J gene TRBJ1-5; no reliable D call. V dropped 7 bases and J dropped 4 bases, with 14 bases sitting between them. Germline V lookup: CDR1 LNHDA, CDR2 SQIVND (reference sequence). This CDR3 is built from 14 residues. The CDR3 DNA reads TGTGCCAGTACCTTGGGTAGCCCTAATCAGCCCCAGCATTTT. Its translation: CASTLGSPNQPQHF. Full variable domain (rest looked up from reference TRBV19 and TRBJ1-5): DGGITQSPKYLFRKEGQNVTLSCEQNLNHDAMYWYRQDPGQGLRLIYYSQIVNDFQKGDIAEGYSVSREKKESFPLTVTSAQKNPTAFYLCASTLGSPNQPQHFGDGTRLSIL.

The CDR3 coding sequence is TGTGCCAGCAGCGTAGTAGGTGTTAGTACCGGGGAGCTGTTTTTT. Residues: CASSVVGVSTGELFF. The chain combines TRBV9 with TRBJ2-2; D is unclear. Germline V gene data show CDR1 as SGDLS and CDR2 as YYNGEE. Deletions cut 0 bases from V and 5 bases from J, with 11 bases between. CDR3 size: 15 residues.

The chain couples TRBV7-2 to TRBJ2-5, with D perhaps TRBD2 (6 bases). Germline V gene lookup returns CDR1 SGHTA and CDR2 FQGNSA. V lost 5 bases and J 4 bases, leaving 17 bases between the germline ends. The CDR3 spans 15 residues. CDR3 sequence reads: CASSTGRIGVETQYF. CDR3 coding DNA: TGTGCCAGCAGCACTGGGAGGATCGGGGTAGAGACCCAGTACTTC.

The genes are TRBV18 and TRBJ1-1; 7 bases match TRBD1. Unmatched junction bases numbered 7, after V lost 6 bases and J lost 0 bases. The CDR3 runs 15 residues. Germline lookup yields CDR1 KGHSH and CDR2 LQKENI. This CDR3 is CASSPGQAMNTEAFF. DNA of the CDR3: TGTGCCAGCTCCCCCGGACAGGCCATGAACACTGAAGCTTTCTTT.

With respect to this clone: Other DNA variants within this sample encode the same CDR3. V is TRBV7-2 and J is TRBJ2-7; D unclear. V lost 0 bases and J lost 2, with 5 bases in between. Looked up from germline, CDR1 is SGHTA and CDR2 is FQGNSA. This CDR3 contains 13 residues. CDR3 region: CASSLAQTYEQYF. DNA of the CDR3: TGTGCCAGCAGCTTAGCACAGACCTACGAGCAGTACTTC.

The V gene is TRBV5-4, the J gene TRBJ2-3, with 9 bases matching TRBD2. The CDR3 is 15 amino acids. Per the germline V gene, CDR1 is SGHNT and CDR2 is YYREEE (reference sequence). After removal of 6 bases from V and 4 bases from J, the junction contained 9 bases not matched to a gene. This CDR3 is CASKTSGRTPDTQYF. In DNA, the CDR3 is TGTGCCAGCAAAACGAGCGGGAGGACTCCAGATACGCAGTATTTT. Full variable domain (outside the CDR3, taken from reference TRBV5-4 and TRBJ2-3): ETGVTQSPTHLIKTRGQQVTLRCSSQSGHNTVSWYQQALGQGPQFIFQYYREEENGRGNFPPRFSGLQFPNYSSELNVNALELDDSALYLCASKTSGRTPDTQYFGPGTRLTVL.

The CDR3 region has the DNA TGCGCCAGCAGTGAGTCGTGGGTCAGAGAGCGGGAGATGTTTACTTCCTACGAGCAGTACTTC. Amino acids: CASSESWVREREMFTSYEQYF. The chain employs TRBV10-1 and TRBJ2-7; 8 nucleotides align to TRBD2. Germline V gene lookup returns CDR1 WNHNN and CDR2 SYGVQD (reference sequence). The trim removed 0 bases at V and 1 base at J, leaving 20 bases unmatched. The CDR3 spans 21 residues.

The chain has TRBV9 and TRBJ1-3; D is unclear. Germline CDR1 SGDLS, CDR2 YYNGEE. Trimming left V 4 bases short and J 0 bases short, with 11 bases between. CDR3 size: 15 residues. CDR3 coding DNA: TGTGCCAGCAGCCGACTGGTAAACTCTGGAAACACCATATATTTT. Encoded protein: CASSRLVNSGNTIYF.

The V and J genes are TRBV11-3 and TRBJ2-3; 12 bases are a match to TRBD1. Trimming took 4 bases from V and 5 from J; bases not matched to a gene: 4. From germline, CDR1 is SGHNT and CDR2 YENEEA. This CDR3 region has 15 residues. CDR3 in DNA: TGTGCCAGCAGCTGGGGACAGGGGGCGGAAGATACGCAGTATTTT. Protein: CASSWGQGAEDTQYF.

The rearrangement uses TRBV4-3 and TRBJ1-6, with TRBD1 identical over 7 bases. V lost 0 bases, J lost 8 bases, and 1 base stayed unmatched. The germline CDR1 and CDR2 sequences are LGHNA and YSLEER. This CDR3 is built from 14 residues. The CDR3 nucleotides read TGCGCCAGCAGCCAAGAAGGGGGCTATTCACCCCTCCACTTT. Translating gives CASSQEGGYSPLHF.

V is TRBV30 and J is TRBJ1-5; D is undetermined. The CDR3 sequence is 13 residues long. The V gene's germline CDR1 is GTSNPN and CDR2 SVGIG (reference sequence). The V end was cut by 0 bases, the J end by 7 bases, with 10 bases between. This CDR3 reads CAWSVQPRQPQHF. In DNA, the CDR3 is TGTGCCTGGAGTGTGCAGCCTCGGCAGCCCCAGCATTTT.

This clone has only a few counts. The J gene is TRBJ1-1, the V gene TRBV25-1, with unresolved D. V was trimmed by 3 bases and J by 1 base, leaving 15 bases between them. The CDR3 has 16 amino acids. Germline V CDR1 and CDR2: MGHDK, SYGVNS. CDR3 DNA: TGTGCCAGCAGTGACCCAACGAGGCGAGAGAACACTGAAGCTTTCTTT. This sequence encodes CASSDPTRRENTEAFF.

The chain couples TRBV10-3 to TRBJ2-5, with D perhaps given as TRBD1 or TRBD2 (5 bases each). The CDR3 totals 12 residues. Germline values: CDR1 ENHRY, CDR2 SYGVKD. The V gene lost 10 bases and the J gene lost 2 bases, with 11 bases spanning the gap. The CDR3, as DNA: TGTGCCACGAGGGGTGGGCAAGAGACCCAGTACTTC. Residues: CATRGGQETQYF.

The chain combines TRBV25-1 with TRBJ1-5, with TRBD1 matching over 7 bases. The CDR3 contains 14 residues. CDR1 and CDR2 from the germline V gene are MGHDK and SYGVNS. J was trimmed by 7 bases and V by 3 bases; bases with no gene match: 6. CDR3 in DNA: TGTGCCAGCAGTGAGACAGGGCTGAAGCAGCCCCAGCATTTT. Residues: CASSETGLKQPQHF.

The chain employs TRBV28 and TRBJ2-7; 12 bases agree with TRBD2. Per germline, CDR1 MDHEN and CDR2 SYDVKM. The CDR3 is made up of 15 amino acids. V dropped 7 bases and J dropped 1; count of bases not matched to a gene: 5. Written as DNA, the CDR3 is TGTGCCAGCACTAGCGGGGGGGCAAATTCCTACGAGCAGTACTTC. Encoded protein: CASTSGGANSYEQYF.

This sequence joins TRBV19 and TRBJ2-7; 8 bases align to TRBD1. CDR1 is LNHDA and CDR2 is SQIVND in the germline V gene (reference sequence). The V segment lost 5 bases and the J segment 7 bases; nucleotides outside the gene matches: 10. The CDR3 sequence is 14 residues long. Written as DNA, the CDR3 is TGTGCCAGTAGTCCCCTGGACAGGGCAGTAGAGCAGTACTTC. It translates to CASSPLDRAVEQYF.